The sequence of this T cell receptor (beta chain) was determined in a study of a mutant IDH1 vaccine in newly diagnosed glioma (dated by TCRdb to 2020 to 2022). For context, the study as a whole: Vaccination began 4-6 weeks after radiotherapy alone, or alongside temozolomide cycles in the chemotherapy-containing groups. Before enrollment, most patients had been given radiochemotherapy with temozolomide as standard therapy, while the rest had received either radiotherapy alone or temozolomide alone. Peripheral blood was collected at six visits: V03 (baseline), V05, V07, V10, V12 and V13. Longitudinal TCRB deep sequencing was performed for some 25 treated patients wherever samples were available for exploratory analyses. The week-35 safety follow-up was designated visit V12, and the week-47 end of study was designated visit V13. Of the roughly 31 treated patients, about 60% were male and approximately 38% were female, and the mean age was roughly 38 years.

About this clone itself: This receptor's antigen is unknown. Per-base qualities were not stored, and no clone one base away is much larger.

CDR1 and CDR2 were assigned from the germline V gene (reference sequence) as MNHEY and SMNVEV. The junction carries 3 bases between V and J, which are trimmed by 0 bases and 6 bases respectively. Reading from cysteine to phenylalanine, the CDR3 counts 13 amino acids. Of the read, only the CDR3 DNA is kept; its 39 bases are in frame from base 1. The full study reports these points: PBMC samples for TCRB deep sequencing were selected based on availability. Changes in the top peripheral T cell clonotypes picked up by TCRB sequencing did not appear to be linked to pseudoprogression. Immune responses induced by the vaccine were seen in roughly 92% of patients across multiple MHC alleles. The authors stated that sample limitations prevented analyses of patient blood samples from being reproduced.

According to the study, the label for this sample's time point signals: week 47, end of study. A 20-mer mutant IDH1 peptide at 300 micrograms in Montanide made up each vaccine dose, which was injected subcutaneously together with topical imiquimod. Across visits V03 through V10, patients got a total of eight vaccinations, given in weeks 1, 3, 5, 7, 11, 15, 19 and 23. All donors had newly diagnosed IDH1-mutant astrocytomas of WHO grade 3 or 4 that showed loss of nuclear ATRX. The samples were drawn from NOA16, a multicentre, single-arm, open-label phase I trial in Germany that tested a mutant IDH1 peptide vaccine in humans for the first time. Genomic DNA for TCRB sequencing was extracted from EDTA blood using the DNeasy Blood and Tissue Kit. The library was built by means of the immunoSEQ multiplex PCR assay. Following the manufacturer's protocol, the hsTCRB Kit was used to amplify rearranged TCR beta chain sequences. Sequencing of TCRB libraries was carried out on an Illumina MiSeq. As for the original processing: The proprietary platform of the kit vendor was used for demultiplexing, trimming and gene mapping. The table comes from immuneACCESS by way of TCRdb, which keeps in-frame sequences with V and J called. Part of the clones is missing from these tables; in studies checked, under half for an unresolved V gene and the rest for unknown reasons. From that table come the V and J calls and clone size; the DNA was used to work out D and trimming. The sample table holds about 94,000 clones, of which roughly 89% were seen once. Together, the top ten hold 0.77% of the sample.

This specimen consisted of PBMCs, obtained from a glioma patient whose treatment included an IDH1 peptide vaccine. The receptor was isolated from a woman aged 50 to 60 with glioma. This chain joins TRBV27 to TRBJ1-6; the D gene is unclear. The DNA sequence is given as TGTGCCAGCAGTTTATCGCGTAATTCACCCCTCCACTTT. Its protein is CASSLSRNSPLHF.